Each of the 29 T cell receptor beta chains below was sequenced from the same sample in a study of blood T cell repertoires in COVID-19. Assay: immunoSEQ multiplex PCR; the TCRdb copy retains only in-frame clones and omits some. The table lists roughly 7,100 clones, 80% to 90% of them singletons. The sample consisted of peripheral blood. The receptors here all came from a man between 70 and 80 years old with active COVID-19.

The gene calls are TRBV7-6 and TRBJ1-3, with D hard to call. The germline V and J ends were trimmed by 2 bases and 1 base, with 9 bases remaining between them. CDR1 and CDR2 (germline): SGHVS, FNYEAQ. The length of the CDR3 is 15 residues. CDR3 sequence: CASSLSRRSGNTIYF. The CDR3 bases are TGTGCCAGCAGCTTAAGCCGGAGATCTGGAAACACCATATATTTT.

The chain links TRBV3-1 (or the pseudogene TRBV3-2) to TRBJ1-3, with 8 bases aligning to TRBD1. This CDR3 region has 16 residues. In germline, CDR1 is LGHDT, CDR2 YNNKEL (reference sequence). The junction had 9 bases not matched to a gene; V was cut back by 4 bases and J by 4 bases. DNA for the CDR3: TGTGCCAGCAGCCCGTCTACGTGGACAGGGGGAAACACCATATATTTT. Translation gives CASSPSTWTGGNTIYF.

The CDR3 sequence: CASSLGTGRYEQYF. Here the CDR3 DNA reads TGTGCCAGCAGCTTGGGGACAGGGAGATACGAGCAGTACTTC. The chain employs TRBV11-1 and TRBJ2-7; 9 nucleotides agree with TRBD1. V was pared by 3 bases and J by 4 bases, with 4 bases of the junction left unmatched. CDR3 size: 14 residues. Germline V gives CDR1 SGHAT, CDR2 FQDESV (reference sequence).

The chain has TRBV6-5 and TRBJ1-5, with 9 bases identical to TRBD1. The germline V gene has CDR1 MNHEY and CDR2 SVGAGI. CDR3 length: 14 residues. V trimming: 6 bases; J trimming: 4 bases; junction bases outside the gene matches: 4. CDR3 sequence reads: CASSHGQGNQPQHF. The DNA of the CDR3 is TGTGCCAGCAGCCATGGACAGGGGAATCAGCCCCAGCATTTT.

The CDR3 coding sequence is TGTGCCAGTAGTCCGAACACGCTTGAAGCTTTCTTT. Translating it yields CASSPNTLEAFF. The chain employs TRBV19 and TRBJ1-1; D unresolved. Germline V lookup: CDR1 LNHDA, CDR2 SQIVND (reference sequence). Trimming stripped 5 bases from V and 7 bases from J, with 11 bases between. The CDR3 runs 12 residues.

Comments on this clone: Sequence at one end of the junction differs from germline and may be a read error. The V and J genes are TRBV7-7 and TRBJ1-3; D remains ambiguous. This CDR3 comprises 15 residues. CDR1 and CDR2 (germline): SSHAT, FNYEAQ (reference sequence). This CDR3 reads CASSLGPGNGNTIYF. CDR3 nucleotide sequence: TGTGCTAGCAGCTTAGGGCCGGGGAACGGAAACACCATATATTTT.

The chain carries TRBV4-1 and TRBJ1-5; D unresolved. Trimming removed 5 bases at V and 6 bases at J, with 14 bases between. CDR1 and CDR2 from the germline V gene are MGHRA and YSYEKL. The length of the CDR3 is 14 residues. Written as DNA, the CDR3 is TGCGCCAGCAGCTACAGTGGGTCGTCTCAGCCCCAGCATTTT. This encodes CASSYSGSSQPQHF.

The chain recombines TRBV4-1 with TRBJ1-2, with a weak D call TRBD1 (5 bases). This CDR3 comprises 16 residues. Trimming removed 1 base at V and 5 bases at J, with 17 bases between. CDR1 is MGHRA and CDR2 is YSYEKL in the germline V gene. CDR3 sequence: CASSQAIRQHAYGYTF. CDR3 coding DNA: TGCGCCAGCAGCCAAGCTATCCGACAGCATGCTTATGGCTACACCTTC.

This chain connects TRBV27 to TRBJ2-7; 9 bases line up with TRBD1. The CDR3 spans 15 residues. Per the germline V gene, CDR1 is MNHEY and CDR2 is SMNVEV (reference sequence). Trimming took 5 bases from V and 6 from J; bases not matched to a gene: 11. CDR3 DNA sequence: TGTGCCAGCAGTATTCTGGGACAGGGTTACAGCGAGCAGTACTTC. Its protein is CASSILGQGYSEQYF.

To note about this clone: At one boundary the junction diverges from the germline segment, which might be a read error. V and J are TRBV7-7 and TRBJ2-5; the match to TRBD2 covers 9 bases. Germline V CDR1 and CDR2: SSHAT, FNYEAQ (reference sequence). This CDR3 contains 15 residues. CDR3 DNA sequence: TGTGCTAGCAGTTTTAGCGGGGGACAACAAGAGACCCAGTACTTC. Encoded protein: CASSFSGGQQETQYF.

V usage is TRBV5-1 and J usage is TRBJ2-7; TRBD1 is a possible D gene (7 bases). The V gene's germline CDR1 is SGHRS and CDR2 YFSETQ. The V gene lost 5 bases and the J gene lost 3 bases, with 12 bases spanning the gap. The CDR3 is 13 residues long. CDR3 residues: CASRRDSHYEQYF. CDR3 in DNA: TGCGCCAGCAGGCGGGACAGTCACTACGAGCAGTACTTC.

The V gene is TRBV5-1, the J gene TRBJ2-2; 8 bases map to TRBD1. The V and J ends lost 2 bases and 4 bases, in that order; junction bases with no gene match: 7. The germline V gene has CDR1 SGHRS and CDR2 YFSETQ. The CDR3 extends over 16 amino acids. CDR3 nucleotides: TGCGCCAGCAGCTTCCTCCAGGGGGCTACCACCGGGGAGCTGTTTTTT. Amino acid sequence: CASSFLQGATTGELFF.

This sequence joins TRBV19 and TRBJ2-2; 10 nucleotides agree with TRBD2. CDR1 and CDR2 (germline): LNHDA, SQIVND (reference sequence). There are 16 residues in the CDR3. Losses at the gene ends were 7 bases for V and 7 bases for J; bases not matched to a gene: 12. The DNA for the CDR3 is TGTGCCAGTAATCAAGCGGGGGGGCCCGGGGACGGGGAGCTGTTTTTT. Protein sequence: CASNQAGGPGDGELFF.

This clone came up once. The chain has TRBV21-1 and TRBJ2-1; the D call of TRBD2 is as the table states it, not checked on the DNA. TRBV21-1 is assigned pseudogene status. This CDR3 is 15 amino acids long. This CDR3 is CASSTSGTQDNEQFF. As DNA, the CDR3 is TGTGCCAGCAGCACAAGCGGCACGCAAGACAATGAGCAGTTCTTC.

The CDR3 region is CASSWQGRTEAFF. For the CDR3, the DNA is TGTGCCAGCAGCTGGCAGGGGCGAACTGAAGCTTTCTTT. The chain uses TRBV7-9 and TRBJ1-1, with a possible D match to TRBD1 (6 bases). V was shortened by 4 bases and J by 5 bases, with 11 bases between the two germline ends. CDR1 is SEHNR and CDR2 is FQNEAQ in the germline V gene (reference sequence). This CDR3 region has 13 residues.

The genes are TRBV7-9 and TRBJ2-5, with TRBD1 identical over 9 bases. V shed 9 bases, J shed 5 bases, and the junction held 4 bases outside the gene matches. Looked up from germline, CDR1 is SEHNR and CDR2 is FQNEAQ (reference sequence). The CDR3 contains 12 residues. The CDR3 coding sequence is TGTGCCAGTGGACAGGGGAGGGAGACCCAGTACTTC. Its protein product is CASGQGRETQYF.

The chain is built from TRBV5-4 and TRBJ2-7; a weak D match, TRBD1 (7 bases). The V and J ends lost 4 bases and 4 bases respectively, with 15 bases between them. The CDR3 totals 14 residues. CDR1 and CDR2 (germline): SGHNT, YYREEE (reference sequence). CDR3 region: CASSPRGQNYEQYF. The CDR3 nucleotides are TGTGCCAGCAGCCCGCGGGGACAGAATTACGAGCAGTACTTC.

The rearrangement links TRBV5-5 to TRBJ2-3; D is possibly TRBD1 (6 bases). The length of the CDR3 is 12 residues. Trimming took 3 bases from V and 6 from J, leaving 8 bases between them. CDR1 and CDR2 from the germline V gene are SGHKS and YYEKEE (reference sequence). The DNA of the CDR3 is TGTGCCAGCAGCTGGACAGCCGATACGCAGTATTTT. This sequence encodes CASSWTADTQYF.

The chain links TRBV25-1 to TRBJ2-7; D is unresolved. Germline CDR1 is MGHDK and CDR2 is SYGVNS. V was shortened by 4 bases and J by 6 bases, with 7 bases between the two germline ends. The CDR3 sequence is 11 residues long. CDR3 in DNA: TGTGCCAGCAGTGGTGGCCCCGAGCAGTACTTC. This gives the protein CASSGGPEQYF.

The chain uses TRBV7-8 and TRBJ1-6; 10 positions agree with TRBD1. V shed 0 bases, J shed 9 bases, and the junction held 2 bases outside the gene matches. This CDR3 is built from 15 residues. Per germline, CDR1 SGHVS and CDR2 FQNEAQ. The CDR3 DNA sequence: TGTGCCAGCAGCTTAGCTGGGACAGGGGTTTCACCCCTCCACTTT. Protein product: CASSLAGTGVSPLHF.

This chain uses TRBV5-1 with TRBJ2-2, with 10 bases identical to TRBD1. V was clipped by 4 bases and J by 4 bases; unmatched bases: 7. From germline, CDR1 is SGHRS and CDR2 YFSETQ. CDR3 length: 16 amino acids. In DNA, the CDR3 is TGCGCCAGCAGCGAAAAGACAGGGGGCAGCACCGGGGAGCTGTTTTTT. This translates into CASSEKTGGSTGELFF.

V is TRBV5-1 and J is TRBJ2-7; a possible D gene is TRBD1 (6 bases). This CDR3 is built from 15 residues. In germline, CDR1 is SGHRS, CDR2 YFSETQ. V gave up 4 bases and J gave up 0 bases, with 14 bases separating them. In DNA form, the CDR3 reads TGCGCCAGCAGCATATCAGGGGCCAGCTCCTACGAGCAGTACTTC. It translates to CASSISGASSYEQYF.

The chain carries TRBV25-1 and TRBJ2-1; TRBD1 matches 8 bases. J lost 3 bases, V lost 6 bases, and 7 bases had no gene match. The CDR3 runs 15 residues. Looked up from germline, CDR1 is MGHDK and CDR2 is SYGVNS. CDR3 in amino acids: CASRSRDRSYNEQFF. CDR3 DNA sequence: TGTGCCAGCAGAAGCCGGGACAGGAGCTACAATGAGCAGTTCTTC.

This clone was counted a single time. The V call is TRBV12-5, the J call TRBJ2-7; TRBD1 agrees at 7 bases. This CDR3 region has 17 residues. Germline CDR1 LGHNT, CDR2 FRNRAP. V gave up 2 bases and J gave up 2 bases; unmatched junction bases: 12. CDR3 amino acids: CASGLIRIGDSPYEQYF. CDR3 DNA: TGTGCTAGTGGTTTGATAAGGATAGGGGACAGCCCCTACGAGCAGTACTTC.

This sequence joins TRBV6-2 or TRBV6-3 and TRBJ2-1; the match to TRBD1 covers 10 bases. The CDR3 totals 16 residues. J lost 2 bases, V lost 2 bases, and 3 bases had no gene match. CDR1 MNHEY and CDR2 SVGEGT come from the germline V gene. As DNA, the CDR3 is TGTGCCAGCAGTTACCCGACAGGGGGCCCCTACAATGAGCAGTTCTTC. Protein product: CASSYPTGGPYNEQFF.

This clone was detected a few times. The J gene is TRBJ1-1, the V gene TRBV12-3 or TRBV12-4; D ambiguous. V lost 1 base to trimming and J lost 7 bases, with 10 bases between them. The CDR3 runs to 13 residues. Here the CDR3 reads CASSLGGDYEAFF. The CDR3 DNA reads as TGTGCCAGCAGTTTAGGAGGTGACTATGAAGCTTTCTTT.

The rearrangement joins TRBV27 to TRBJ2-3; D perhaps matches TRBD1 (7 bases). V was trimmed by 7 bases and J by 4 bases, leaving 15 bases between them. This CDR3 comprises 14 residues. The germline V gene encodes CDR1 MNHEY and CDR2 SMNVEV (reference sequence). The CDR3 bases are TGTGCCAGCATTCCCACAGGGGAGGCAGATACGCAGTATTTT. This translates into CASIPTGEADTQYF.

The chain carries TRBV13 and TRBJ1-2, with TRBD1 matching 7 bases. With 5 bases clipped from V and 8 bases from J, the junction kept 11 bases outside the gene matches. Per germline, CDR1 PRHDT and CDR2 FYEKMQ (reference sequence). This CDR3 comprises 14 residues. The CDR3 coding sequence is TGTGCCAGCAGCCAAGGACAGGTCGGCCGAGGCTACACCTTC. Translating gives CASSQGQVGRGYTF.

The J gene is TRBJ2-7, the V gene TRBV4-1, with D possibly matching TRBD2 (6 bases). Germline CDR1 and CDR2: MGHRA and YSYEKL. The CDR3 covers 15 residues. V gave up 4 bases and J gave up 2 bases, with 15 bases separating them. This CDR3 is CASSRTSLNTYEQYF. The CDR3 coding sequence is TGCGCCAGCAGCCGAACTAGCCTTAATACCTACGAGCAGTACTTC.